This TCR beta chain was retrieved from a study of T cells in Graves' hyperthyroidism and ophthalmopathy. Researchers amplified the TCR beta CDR3 regions from RNA transcripts. HTBI primers were the set used in a first-round RT-PCR of the TCR CDR3. Via MiXCR, TCRdb re-called the multiplex PCR reads, giving one row per CDR3 protein. The data contain roughly 550,000 distinct CDR3 sequences, 15% to 20% of them singletons. Trimming left V 2 bases short and J 6 bases short, with 12 bases between. Germline loops: CDR1 SGHRS, CDR2 YFSETQ. The CDR3 is made up of 14 amino acids. Regarding this clonotype: A much larger clone lies a single base off, so this may be a read error.

A roughly 9.1 ml volume of fresh peripheral blood provided the PBMCs. The receptor was isolated from a woman in her 30s with Graves' ophthalmopathy. This sequence joins TRBV5-1 and TRBJ2-1; TRBD2 might be the D (5 bases). Material: blood. The CDR3 DNA follows: TGCGCCAGCAGCTTCGACGGGGTAGTCAATGAGCAGTTCTTC. Its translation: CASSFDGVVNEQFF.